The 5 T cell receptor beta chains presented below share a single source sample, sequenced in a study of blood T cell dynamics during melanoma immunotherapy. Time point denoted: pre-treatment baseline. Libraries were prepared by immunoSEQ multiplex PCR; TCRdb keeps only in-frame clonotypes and omits some of them. The sample has 9,900 or so clones, about 86% seen once; the top ten hold roughly 10%. Sequencing used blood, obtained from a patient treated with checkpoint blockade. The source is a human donor with melanoma.

The rearrangement uses TRBV10-1 and TRBJ2-3, with TRBD1 identical over 7 bases. The germline gives CDR1 WNHNN, CDR2 SYGVQD (reference sequence). There are 14 residues in the CDR3. Trimming at V came to 5 bases and at J to 4 bases, leaving 6 bases not matched to a gene. The CDR3 protein is CASSTNRGADTQYF. The CDR3 DNA follows: TGCGCCAGCAGTACAAACAGGGGAGCAGATACGCAGTATTTT.

The gene calls are TRBV5-4 and TRBJ1-5; D may be TRBD1 (5 bases). The CDR3 is 14 residues long. The germline V gene has CDR1 SGHNT and CDR2 YYREEE (reference sequence). V was clipped by 0 bases and J by 6 bases, with 10 bases between them. Here the CDR3 reads CASSLDGGSQPQHF. The CDR3 DNA reads as TGTGCCAGCAGCTTGGATGGGGGGAGTCAGCCCCAGCATTTT.

This chain joins TRBV11-2 and TRBJ2-5; maybe TRBD2 (5 bases). V lost 1 base and J 5 bases, leaving 11 bases between the germline ends. The CDR3 is 14 residues long. Per the germline V gene, CDR1 is SGHAT and CDR2 is FQNNGV. CDR3 loop: CASSLGRTGETQYF. CDR3 coding DNA: TGTGCCAGCAGCTTAGGGAGGACTGGGGAGACCCAGTACTTC.

This chain connects TRBV2 to TRBJ1-5; no firm D call. The CDR3 spans 15 residues. V shed 2 bases and J shed 3 bases, with 11 bases lying between them. Germline V lookup: CDR1 SNHLY, CDR2 FYNNEI. This CDR3 reads CASSEYQPYNQPQHF. The CDR3 nucleotides are TGTGCCAGCAGTGAATACCAGCCTTACAATCAGCCCCAGCATTTT.

The rearrangement links TRBV20-1 to TRBJ2-7; 7 bases fit TRBD1. This CDR3 region has 11 residues. The germline V gene has CDR1 DFQATT and CDR2 SNEGSKA (reference sequence). The J segment lost 6 bases and the V segment lost 8 bases, leaving 7 bases of the junction unmatched. The CDR3 loop reads CSPLQGLEQYF. The CDR3 DNA is TGCAGTCCCTTACAGGGGCTCGAGCAGTACTTC.